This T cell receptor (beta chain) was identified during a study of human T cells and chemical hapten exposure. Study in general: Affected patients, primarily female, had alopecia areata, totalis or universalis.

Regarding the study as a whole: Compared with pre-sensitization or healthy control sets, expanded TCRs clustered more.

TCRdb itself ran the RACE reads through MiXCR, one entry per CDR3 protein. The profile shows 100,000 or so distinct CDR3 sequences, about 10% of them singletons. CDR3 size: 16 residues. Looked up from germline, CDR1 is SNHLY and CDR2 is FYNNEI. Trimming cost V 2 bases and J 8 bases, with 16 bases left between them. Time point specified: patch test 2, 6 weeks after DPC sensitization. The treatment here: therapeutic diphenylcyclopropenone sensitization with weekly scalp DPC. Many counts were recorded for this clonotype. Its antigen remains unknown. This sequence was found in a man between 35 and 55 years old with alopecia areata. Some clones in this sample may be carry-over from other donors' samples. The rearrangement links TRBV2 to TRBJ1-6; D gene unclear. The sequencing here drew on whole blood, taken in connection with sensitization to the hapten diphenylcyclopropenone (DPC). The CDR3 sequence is CASSEPPRRGYSPLHF. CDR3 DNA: TGTGCCAGCAGTGAACCCCCCAGGCGAGGGTATTCACCCCTCCACTTT.